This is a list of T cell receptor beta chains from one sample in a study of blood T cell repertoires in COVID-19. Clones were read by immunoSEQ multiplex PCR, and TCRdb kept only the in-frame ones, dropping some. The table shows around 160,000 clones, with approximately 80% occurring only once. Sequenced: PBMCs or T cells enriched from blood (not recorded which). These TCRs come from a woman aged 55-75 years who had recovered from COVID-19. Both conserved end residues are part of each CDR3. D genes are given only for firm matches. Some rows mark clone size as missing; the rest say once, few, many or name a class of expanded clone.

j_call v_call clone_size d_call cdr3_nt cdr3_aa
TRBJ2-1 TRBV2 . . TGTGCCAGCAGTGATAGCAGGGAAGGTGTGCAGTTCTTC CASSDSREGVQFF
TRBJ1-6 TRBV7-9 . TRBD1 TGTGCCAGCAGCTGGACGGGGACAGGCGGTTCACCCCTCCACTTT CASSWTGTGGSPLHF
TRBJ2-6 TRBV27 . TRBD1 TGTGCCAGCAGTTTATTCGGAATGATGGACAGGCTCTCTGGGGCCAACGTCCTGACTTTC CASSLFGMMDRLSGANVLTF
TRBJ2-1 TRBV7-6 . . TGTGCCAGCAGCTCCCCGGAGATTGAGCAGTTCTTC CASSSPEIEQFF
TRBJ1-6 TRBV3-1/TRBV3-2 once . TGTGCCAGCAGCCGTCGAAGGGAGAAGGGATCACCCCTCCACTTT CASSRRREKGSPLHF
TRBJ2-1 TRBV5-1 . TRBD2 TGCGCCAGCAGCCCCGGACTAGCGGACTACAATGAGCAGTTCTTC CASSPGLADYNEQFF
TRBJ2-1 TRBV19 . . TGTGCCAGTAGGATTGGGACTGACCTCTACAATGAGCAGTTCTTC CASRIGTDLYNEQFF
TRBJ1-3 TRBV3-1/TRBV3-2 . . TGTGCCAGCAGCGAAGAGTTCAGCTCTGGAAACACCATATATTTT CASSEEFSSGNTIYF
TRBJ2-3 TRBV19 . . TGTGCCAGTAAGGTTAAGGCGGACACAGATACGCAGTATTTT CASKVKADTDTQYF
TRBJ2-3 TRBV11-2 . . TGTGCCAGCAGCTTAGAGAGGACAGATACGCAGTATTTT CASSLERTDTQYF
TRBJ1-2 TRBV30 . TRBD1 TGTGCCTGGAGTACGCCAGGGGGCTATGGCTACACCTTC CAWSTPGGYGYTF
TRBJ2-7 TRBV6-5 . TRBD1 TGTGCCAGCAGGGACAGGGGTTTGTCCTACGAGCAGTACTTC CASRDRGLSYEQYF
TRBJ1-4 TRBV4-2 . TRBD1 TGTGCCAGCAGCCCAGTAGGAGGGGGCGGTGAAAAACTGTTTTTT CASSPVGGGGEKLFF
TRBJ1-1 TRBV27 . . TGTGCCAGCAGTTTCGGGGGGGCAGGGAACACTGAAGCTTTCTTT CASSFGGAGNTEAFF
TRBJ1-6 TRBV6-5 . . TGTGCCAGCAGTTACTCAAGGACAAGGAATTCACCCCTCCACTTT CASSYSRTRNSPLHF
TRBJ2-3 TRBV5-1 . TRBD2 TGCGCCAGCGGCTCTAGCGGGAGTCCAGATACGCAGTATTTT CASGSSGSPDTQYF
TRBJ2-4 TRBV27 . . TGTGCCAGCAGTTTATCCCTGGGGGCCGGTACTATTGAGGTTCAGTACTTC CASSLSLGAGTIEVQYF
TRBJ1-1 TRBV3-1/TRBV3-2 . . TGTGCCAGCAGCCAAGATTCCCGGGGTAAAGCTTTCTTT CASSQDSRGKAFF
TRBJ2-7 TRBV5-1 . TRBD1 TGCGCCAGCAGCTTGGGGTCGGGGACAGCCTATTACGAGCAGTACTTC CASSLGSGTAYYEQYF
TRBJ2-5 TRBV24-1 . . TGTGCCACCAGTGATGCGGGCCGCCAAGAGACCCAGTACTTC CATSDAGRQETQYF
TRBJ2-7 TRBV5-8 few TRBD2 TGTGCCAGCAGCCATGGGACTAGCGCTAGGGGGGAGCAGTACTTC CASSHGTSARGEQYF
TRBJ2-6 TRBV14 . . TGTGCCAGCAGCCAAGAATTCGGCTCTGGGGCCAACGTCCTGACTTTC CASSQEFGSGANVLTF
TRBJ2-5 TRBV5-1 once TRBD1 TGCGCCAGCAGCCCTGGGACAGTTCAAGAGACCCAGTACTTC CASSPGTVQETQYF
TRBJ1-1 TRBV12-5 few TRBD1 TGTGCTAGTGGTTTACAGGGGGCTAACACTGAAGCTTTCTTT CASGLQGANTEAFF
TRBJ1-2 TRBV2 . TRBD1 TGTGCCAGCAGTGAACACCCCGGGACAGGGGGCCCGGTTTGGGAAGGCTACACCTTC CASSEHPGTGGPVWEGYTF
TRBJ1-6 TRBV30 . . TGTGCCTGGAGTGTACTCAAAGGGGGGGGGTCCTATAATTCACCCCTCCACTTT CAWSVLKGGGSYNSPLHF
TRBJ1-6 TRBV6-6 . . TGTGCCAGCAGTTACGGCTCCGCACCCCTCCACTTT CASSYGSAPLHF
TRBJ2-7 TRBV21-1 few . TGTGCCAGCAGCCCGAAGGGACAGGGGGATCTATTGCACACCTACGAGCAGTACTTC CASSPKGQGDLLHTYEQYF
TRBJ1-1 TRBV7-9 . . TGTGCCAGCAGCTTCGGGGGGCTGAACACTGAAGCTTTCTTT CASSFGGLNTEAFF
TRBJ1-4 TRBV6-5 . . TGTGCCAGCAGTTACTCGGGACACCGTAATGAAAAACTGTTTTTT CASSYSGHRNEKLFF
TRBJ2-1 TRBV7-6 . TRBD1 TGTGCCAGCAGCTCTTACAGGGGGCGCACGGGTAACAATGAGCAGTTCTTC CASSSYRGRTGNNEQFF
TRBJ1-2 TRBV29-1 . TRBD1 TGCAGCGTTGTGGAGGGGGCAGGTATGCGCTACACCTTC CSVVEGAGMRYTF
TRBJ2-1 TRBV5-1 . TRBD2 TGCGCCAGCAGCTTGATAACGGGGGGTTACAATGAGCAGTTCTTC CASSLITGGYNEQFF
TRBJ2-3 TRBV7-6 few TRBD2 TGTGCCAGCAGCTTCGGACTAGCGAGCACAGATACGCAGTATTTT CASSFGLASTDTQYF
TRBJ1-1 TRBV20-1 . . TGCAGTCCAAGAGGCGGCACTGAAGCTTTCTTT CSPRGGTEAFF
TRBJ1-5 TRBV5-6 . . TGTGCCAGCAGCTTGGAGCAGGGGTATCAGCCCCAGCATTTT CASSLEQGYQPQHF
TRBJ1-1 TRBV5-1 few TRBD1 TGCGCCAGCAGCTTGGATGGGACAGAGAACACTGAAGCTTTCTTT CASSLDGTENTEAFF
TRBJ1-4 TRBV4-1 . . TGCGCCAGCAGCCAAGGGACATTGGCTAATGAAAAACTGTTTTTT CASSQGTLANEKLFF
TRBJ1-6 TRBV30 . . TGTGCCTGGAGTGTAGGGGTTCGGAATTCACCCCTCCACTTT CAWSVGVRNSPLHF
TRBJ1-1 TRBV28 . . TGTGCCAGCACCCGGGGGGGGTCTACTGAAGCTTTCTTT CASTRGGSTEAFF
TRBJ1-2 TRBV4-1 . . TGCGCCAGCAGCCAAGATGCAGGGTACTATGGCTACACCTTC CASSQDAGYYGYTF
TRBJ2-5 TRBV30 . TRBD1 TGTGCCTGGAGTGTACGACAGGGGCAAGAGACCCAGTACTTC CAWSVRQGQETQYF
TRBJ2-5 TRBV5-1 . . TGCGCCAGCAGCTTGGACAGGGTCCAAGAGACCCAGTACTTC CASSLDRVQETQYF
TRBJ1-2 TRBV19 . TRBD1 TGTGCCAGTAGTATCGGACAGGGGAGCTATGGCTACACCTTC CASSIGQGSYGYTF
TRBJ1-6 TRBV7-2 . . TGTGCCAGCAGCTTAGTACAGGTTTCACCCCTCCACTTT CASSLVQVSPLHF
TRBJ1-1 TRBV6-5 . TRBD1 TGTGCCAGCAGCAAGGCCGGGACAGACCCCGGTGCTTTCTTT CASSKAGTDPGAFF
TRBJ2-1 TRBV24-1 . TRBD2 TGTGCCACCAGTGGCAGTAGCGGGGGGGCCTTTGGCAATGAGCAGTTCTTC CATSGSSGGAFGNEQFF
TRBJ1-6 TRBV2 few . TGTGCCAGCAGCCGAAGGGAGAATTCACCCCTCCACTTT CASSRRENSPLHF
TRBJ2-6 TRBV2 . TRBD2 TGTGCCAGCAGTGCCCTAGCGGGCGGTGGGGCCAACGTCCTGACTTTC CASSALAGGGANVLTF
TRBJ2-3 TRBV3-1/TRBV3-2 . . TGTGCCAGCAGCCAGGCAATGAGAGGGGATACGCAGTATTTT CASSQAMRGDTQYF
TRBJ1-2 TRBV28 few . TGTGCCAGTATCGTAGGGGGACCCACTAACTATGGCTACACCTTC CASIVGGPTNYGYTF
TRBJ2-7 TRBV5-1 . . TGCGCCAGCAGCTTGGAAGGGGTTCGAATAGTTGACGAGCAGTACTTC CASSLEGVRIVDEQYF
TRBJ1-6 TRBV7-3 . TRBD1 TGTGCCAGCAGCTCGACAGGGTTTTTGGGTTCACCCCTCCACTTT CASSSTGFLGSPLHF
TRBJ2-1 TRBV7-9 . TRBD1 TGTGCCAGCAGCTTAGGGCTAGGGACAGGGGGAACAGGTGAGCAGTTCTTC CASSLGLGTGGTGEQFF
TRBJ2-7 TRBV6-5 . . TGTGCCAGCGTACGACAGGTTGCCGACGAGCAGTACTTC CASVRQVADEQYF
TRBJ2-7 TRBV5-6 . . TGTGCCAGCAGCTTGGCACAGAGCCTCTACGAGCAGTACTTC CASSLAQSLYEQYF
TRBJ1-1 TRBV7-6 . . TGTGCCAGCAGCTTAGCGGGGGGTGTAAGCACTGAAGCTTTCTTT CASSLAGGVSTEAFF
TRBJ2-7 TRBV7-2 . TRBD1 TGTGCCAGCAGCTTAGGGACAGGGCTAACCTACGAGCAGTACTTC CASSLGTGLTYEQYF
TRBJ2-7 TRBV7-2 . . TGTGCCAGCAGACAGGGACAAGTGGCGTACTTC CASRQGQVAYF